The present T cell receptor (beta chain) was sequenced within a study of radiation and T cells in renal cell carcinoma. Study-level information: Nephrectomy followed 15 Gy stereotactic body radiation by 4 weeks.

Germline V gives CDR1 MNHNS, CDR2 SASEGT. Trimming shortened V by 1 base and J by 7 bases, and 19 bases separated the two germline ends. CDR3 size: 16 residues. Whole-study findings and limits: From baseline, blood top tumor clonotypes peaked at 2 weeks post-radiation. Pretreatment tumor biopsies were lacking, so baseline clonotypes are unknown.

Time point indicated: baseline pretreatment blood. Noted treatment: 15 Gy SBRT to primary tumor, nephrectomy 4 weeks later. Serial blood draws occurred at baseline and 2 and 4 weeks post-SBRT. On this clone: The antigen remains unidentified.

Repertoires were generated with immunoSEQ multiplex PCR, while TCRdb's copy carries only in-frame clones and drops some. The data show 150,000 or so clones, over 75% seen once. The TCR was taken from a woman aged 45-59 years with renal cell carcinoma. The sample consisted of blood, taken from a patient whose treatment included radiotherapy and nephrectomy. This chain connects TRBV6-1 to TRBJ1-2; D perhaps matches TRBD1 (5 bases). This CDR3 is CASSEGWTRRISGYTF. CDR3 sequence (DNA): TGTGCCAGCAGTGAAGGGTGGACAAGGAGAATAAGTGGCTACACCTTC.